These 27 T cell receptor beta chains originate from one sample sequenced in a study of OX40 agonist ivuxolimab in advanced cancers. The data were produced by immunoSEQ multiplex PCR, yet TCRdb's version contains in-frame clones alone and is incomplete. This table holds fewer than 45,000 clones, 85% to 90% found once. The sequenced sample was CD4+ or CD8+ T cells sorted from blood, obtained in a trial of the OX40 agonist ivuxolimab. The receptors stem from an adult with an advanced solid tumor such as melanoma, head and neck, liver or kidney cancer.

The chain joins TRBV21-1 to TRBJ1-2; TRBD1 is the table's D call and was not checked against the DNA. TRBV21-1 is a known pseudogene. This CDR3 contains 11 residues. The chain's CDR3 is CASSTPGGYTF. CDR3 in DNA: TGTGCCAGCAGCACCCCAGGTGGCTACACCTTC.

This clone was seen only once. The CDR3 is CASSLNRGLGTEAFF. CDR3 nucleotide sequence: TGCGCCAGCAGCTTGAACAGGGGGCTTGGCACTGAAGCTTTCTTT. V usage is TRBV5-1 and J usage is TRBJ1-1; 9 bases match TRBD1. J lost 4 bases, V lost 1 base, and 5 bases had no gene match. CDR1 SGHRS and CDR2 YFSETQ come from the germline V gene. The CDR3 totals 15 residues.

The CDR3 DNA reads as TGCAGCTCTGGAGGAACTAGCGGGTTCCCTGGGGGAGAGCAGTTCTTC. As protein: CSSGGTSGFPGGEQFF. V gene TRBV29-1 combines with J gene TRBJ2-1, with 9 nucleotides matching TRBD2. The V segment lost 8 bases and the J segment 10 bases; nucleotides outside the gene matches: 21. CDR3 length: 16 amino acids. CDR1 and CDR2 from the germline V gene are SQVTM and ANQGSEA.

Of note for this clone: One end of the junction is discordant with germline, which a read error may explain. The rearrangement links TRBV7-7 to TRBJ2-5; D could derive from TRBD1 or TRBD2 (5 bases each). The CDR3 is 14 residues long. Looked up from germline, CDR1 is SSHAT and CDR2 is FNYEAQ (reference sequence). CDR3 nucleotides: TGTGCTAGCAGCCAGGGAGCAGGCAGAGAGACCCAGTACTTC. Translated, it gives CASSQGAGRETQYF.

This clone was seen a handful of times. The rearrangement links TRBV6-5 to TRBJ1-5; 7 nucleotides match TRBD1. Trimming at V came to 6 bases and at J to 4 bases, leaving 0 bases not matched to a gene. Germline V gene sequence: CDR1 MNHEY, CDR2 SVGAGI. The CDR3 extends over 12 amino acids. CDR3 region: CASRQGNQPQHF. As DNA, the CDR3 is TGTGCCAGCAGACAGGGGAATCAGCCCCAGCATTTT.

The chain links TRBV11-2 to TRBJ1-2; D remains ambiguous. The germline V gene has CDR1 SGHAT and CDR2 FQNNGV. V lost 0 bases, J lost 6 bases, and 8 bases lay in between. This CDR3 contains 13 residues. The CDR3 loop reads CASSLEGGNGYTF. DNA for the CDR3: TGTGCCAGCAGCTTAGAGGGAGGGAATGGCTACACCTTC.

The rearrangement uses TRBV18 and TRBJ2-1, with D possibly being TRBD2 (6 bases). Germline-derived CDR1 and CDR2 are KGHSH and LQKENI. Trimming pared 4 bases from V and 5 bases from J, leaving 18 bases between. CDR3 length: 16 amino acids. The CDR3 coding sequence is TGTGCCAGCTCACTCAAGACTAGAGGGGTAAACAATGAGCAGTTCTTC. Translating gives CASSLKTRGVNNEQFF. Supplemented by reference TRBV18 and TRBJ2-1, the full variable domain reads NAGVMQNPRHLVRRRGQEARLRCSPMKGHSHVYWYRQLPEEGLKFMVYLQKENIIDESGMPKERFSAEFPKEGPSILRIQQVVRGDSAAYFCASSLKTRGVNNEQFFGPGTRLTVL.

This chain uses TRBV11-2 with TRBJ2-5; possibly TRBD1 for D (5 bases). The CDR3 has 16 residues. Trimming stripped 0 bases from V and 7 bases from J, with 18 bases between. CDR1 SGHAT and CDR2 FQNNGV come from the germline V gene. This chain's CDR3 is CASSLDPLGVLATQYF. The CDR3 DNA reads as TGTGCCAGCAGCTTAGATCCCCTAGGGGTCTTGGCGACCCAGTACTTC.

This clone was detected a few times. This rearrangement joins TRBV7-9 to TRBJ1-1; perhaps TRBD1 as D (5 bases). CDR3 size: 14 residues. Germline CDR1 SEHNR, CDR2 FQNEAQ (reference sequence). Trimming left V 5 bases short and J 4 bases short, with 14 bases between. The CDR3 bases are TGTGCCAGCAGCCCCCGACGGGGGGTCACTGAAGCTTTCTTT. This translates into CASSPRRGVTEAFF.

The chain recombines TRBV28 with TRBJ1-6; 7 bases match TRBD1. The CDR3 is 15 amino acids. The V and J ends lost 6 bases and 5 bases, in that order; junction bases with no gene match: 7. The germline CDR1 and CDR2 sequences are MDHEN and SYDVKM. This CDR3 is CASRERGQNNSPLHF. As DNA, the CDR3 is TGTGCCAGCAGAGAGAGGGGACAGAATAATTCACCCCTCCACTTT.

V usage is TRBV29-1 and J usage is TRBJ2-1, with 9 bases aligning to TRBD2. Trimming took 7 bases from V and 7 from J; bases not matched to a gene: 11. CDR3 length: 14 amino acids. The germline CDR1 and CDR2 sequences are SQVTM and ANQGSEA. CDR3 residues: CSGGGGSGINEQFF. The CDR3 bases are TGCAGCGGCGGGGGGGGTAGCGGAATTAATGAGCAGTTCTTC.

The CDR3 DNA is TGTGCCAGCAGCGTAGGACAGGCCCAAAACATTCAGTACTTC. This gives the protein CASSVGQAQNIQYF. The rearrangement joins TRBV9 to TRBJ2-4, with D possibly matching TRBD1 (6 bases). The V and J ends lost 0 bases and 5 bases respectively, with 9 bases between them. In germline, CDR1 is SGDLS, CDR2 YYNGEE. The CDR3 extends over 14 amino acids.

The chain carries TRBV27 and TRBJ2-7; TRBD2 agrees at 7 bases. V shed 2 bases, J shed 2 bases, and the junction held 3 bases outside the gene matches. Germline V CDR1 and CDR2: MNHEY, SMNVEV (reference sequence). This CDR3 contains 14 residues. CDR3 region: CASSLVGGPYEQYF. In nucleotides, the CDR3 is TGTGCCAGCAGTTTAGTGGGAGGGCCCTACGAGCAGTACTTC.

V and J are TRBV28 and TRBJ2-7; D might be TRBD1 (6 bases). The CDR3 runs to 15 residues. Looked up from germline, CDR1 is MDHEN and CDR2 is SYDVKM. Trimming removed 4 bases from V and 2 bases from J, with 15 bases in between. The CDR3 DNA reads TGTGCCAGCAGTTCCCAATCAGGGGTCCCCTACGAGCAGTACTTC. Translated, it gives CASSSQSGVPYEQYF.

CDR3 sequence reads: CASSPETGGFGYTF. The DNA for the CDR3 is TGTGCCAGCAGCCCGGAGACAGGGGGTTTCGGCTACACCTTC. The V call is TRBV6-1, the J call TRBJ1-2, with TRBD1 matching 9 bases. The CDR3 loop spans 14 amino acids. After removal of 6 bases from V and 8 bases from J, the junction contained 10 bases not matched to a gene. Germline CDR1 is MNHNS and CDR2 is SASEGT.

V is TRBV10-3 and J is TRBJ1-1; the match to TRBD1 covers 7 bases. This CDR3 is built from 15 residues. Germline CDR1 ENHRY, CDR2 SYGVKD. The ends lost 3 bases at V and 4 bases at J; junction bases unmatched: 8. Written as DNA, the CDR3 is TGTGCCATCAGTGACTCTACAGGGGTGGGCACTGAAGCTTTCTTT. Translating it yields CAISDSTGVGTEAFF.

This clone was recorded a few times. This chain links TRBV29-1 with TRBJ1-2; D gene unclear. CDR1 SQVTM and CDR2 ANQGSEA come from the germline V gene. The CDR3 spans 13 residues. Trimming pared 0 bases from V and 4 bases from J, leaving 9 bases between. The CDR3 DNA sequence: TGCAGCGTTGAAGAAGGGAGAACCTATGGCTACACCTTC. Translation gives CSVEEGRTYGYTF.

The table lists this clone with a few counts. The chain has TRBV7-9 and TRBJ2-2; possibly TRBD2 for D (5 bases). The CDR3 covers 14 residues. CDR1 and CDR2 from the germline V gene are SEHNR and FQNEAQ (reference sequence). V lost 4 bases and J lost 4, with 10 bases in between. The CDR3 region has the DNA TGTGCCAGCAGCTGGTTAGGAGGCACCGGGGAGCTGTTTTTT. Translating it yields CASSWLGGTGELFF.

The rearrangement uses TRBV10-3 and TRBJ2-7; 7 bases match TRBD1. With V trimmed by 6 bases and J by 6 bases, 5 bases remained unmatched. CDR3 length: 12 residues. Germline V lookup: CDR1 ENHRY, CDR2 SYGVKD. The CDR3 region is CAIRETGREQYF. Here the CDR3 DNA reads TGTGCCATCAGAGAGACAGGGCGCGAGCAGTACTTC.

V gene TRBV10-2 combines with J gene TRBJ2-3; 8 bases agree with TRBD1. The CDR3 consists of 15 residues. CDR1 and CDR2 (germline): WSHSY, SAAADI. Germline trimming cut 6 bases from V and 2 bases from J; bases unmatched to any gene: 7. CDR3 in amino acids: CASRQTGAYTDTQYF. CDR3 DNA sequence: TGCGCCAGCAGACAGACAGGGGCTTACACAGATACGCAGTATTTT.

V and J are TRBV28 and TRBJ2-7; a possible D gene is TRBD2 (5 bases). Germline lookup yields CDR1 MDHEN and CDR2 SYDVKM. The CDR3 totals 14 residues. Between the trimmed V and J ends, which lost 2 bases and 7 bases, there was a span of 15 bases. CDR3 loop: CASSLIFPEREQYF. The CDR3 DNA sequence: TGTGCCAGCAGTTTAATATTTCCCGAGCGGGAGCAGTACTTC.

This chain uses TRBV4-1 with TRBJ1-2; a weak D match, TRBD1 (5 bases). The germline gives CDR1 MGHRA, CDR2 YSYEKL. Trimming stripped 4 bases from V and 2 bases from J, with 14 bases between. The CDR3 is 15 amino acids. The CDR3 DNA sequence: TGCGCCAGCAGCCCTTTCTACAGGCAGAACTATGGCTACACCTTC. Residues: CASSPFYRQNYGYTF.

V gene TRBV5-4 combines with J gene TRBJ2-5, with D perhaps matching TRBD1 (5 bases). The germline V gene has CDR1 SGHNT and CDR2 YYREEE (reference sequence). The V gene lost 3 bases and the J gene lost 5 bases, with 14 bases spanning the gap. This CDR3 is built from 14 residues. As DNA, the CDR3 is TGTGCCAGCAGCTCAGGGATAGATAGGGAGACCCAGTACTTC. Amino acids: CASSSGIDRETQYF.

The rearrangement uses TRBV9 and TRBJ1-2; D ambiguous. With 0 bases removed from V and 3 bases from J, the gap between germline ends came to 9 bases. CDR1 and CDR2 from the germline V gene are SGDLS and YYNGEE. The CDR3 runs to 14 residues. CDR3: CASSVGEQYYGYTF. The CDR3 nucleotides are TGTGCCAGCAGCGTAGGGGAGCAGTACTATGGCTACACCTTC.

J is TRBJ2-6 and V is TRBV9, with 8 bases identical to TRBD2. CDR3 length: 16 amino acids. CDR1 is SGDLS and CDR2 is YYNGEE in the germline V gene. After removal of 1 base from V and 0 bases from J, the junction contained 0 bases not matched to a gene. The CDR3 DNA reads TGTGCCAGCAGCGTACGGGAGGGCTCTGGGGCCAACGTCCTGACTTTC. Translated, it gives CASSVREGSGANVLTF.

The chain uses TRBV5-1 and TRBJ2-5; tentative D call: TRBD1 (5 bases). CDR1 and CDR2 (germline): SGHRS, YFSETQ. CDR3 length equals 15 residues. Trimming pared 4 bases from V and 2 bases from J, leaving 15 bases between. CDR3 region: CASSHGREPQETQYF. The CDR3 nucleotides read TGCGCCAGCAGCCACGGCAGGGAACCACAAGAGACCCAGTACTTC.

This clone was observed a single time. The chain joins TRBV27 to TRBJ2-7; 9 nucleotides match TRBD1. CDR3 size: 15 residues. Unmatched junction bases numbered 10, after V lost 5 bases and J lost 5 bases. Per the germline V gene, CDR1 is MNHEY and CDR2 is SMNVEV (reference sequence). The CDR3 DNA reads TGTGCCAGCAGTGATCTCCGGGACAGGGTCGACGAGCAGTACTTC. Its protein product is CASSDLRDRVDEQYF.